Below are 9 T cell receptor beta chains sequenced from a single sample in a study of T cells after yellow fever vaccination. One entry per CDR3 protein, called by TCRdb with MiXCR from the 5' RACE reads. The sample carries around 310,000 distinct CDR3 sequences, around 3.6% recorded once. The source was PBMCs, collected on the day of the yellow fever booster vaccination. Receptor source: a man between 18 and 29 years old who received the YFV17D yellow fever vaccine.

The V call is TRBV30, the J call TRBJ2-7; D gene ambiguous. V shed 0 bases and J shed 3 bases, with 6 bases lying between them. The CDR3 is 12 residues long. The germline V gene has CDR1 GTSNPN and CDR2 SVGIG (reference sequence). The CDR3: CAWSVRVYEQYF. For the CDR3, the DNA is TGTGCCTGGAGTGTACGCGTCTACGAGCAGTACTTC.

This clonotype was counted a few times. The rearrangement joins TRBV5-4 to TRBJ2-7; possibly TRBD1 for D (5 bases). The CDR3 has 14 amino acids. Per the germline V gene, CDR1 is SGHNT and CDR2 is YYREEE (reference sequence). V lost 4 bases and J lost 2, with 13 bases in between. The CDR3 sequence: CASSLVGATYEQYV. DNA for the CDR3: TGTGCCAGCAGCCTGGTAGGGGCGACCTACGAGCAGTACGTC.

V is TRBV5-1 and J is TRBJ1-6; TRBD1 agrees at 7 bases. V shed 1 base, J shed 7 bases, and the junction held 8 bases outside the gene matches. Germline V gene data show CDR1 as SGHRS and CDR2 as YFSETQ. The CDR3 loop spans 16 amino acids. The CDR3 coding sequence is TGCGCCAGCAGCTTGCGTTTGCAGGGGGACAATTCACCCCTCCACTTT. Encoded protein: CASSLRLQGDNSPLHF.

This clonotype has only a few counts. The chain joins TRBV27 to TRBJ2-7; 7 nucleotides align to TRBD1. Germline loops: CDR1 MNHEY, CDR2 SMNVEV (reference sequence). J gave up 4 bases and V 5 bases, and 11 bases lay outside the gene matches. This CDR3 spans 15 amino acids. This CDR3 reads CASSLFQDRSYEQYF. In DNA form, the CDR3 reads TGTGCCAGCAGTCTATTCCAGGACAGGAGTTACGAGCAGTACTTC.

This clonotype came up many times. V gene TRBV6-2 or TRBV6-3 combines with J gene TRBJ2-4; no clear D. The germline V and J ends were trimmed by 10 bases and 0 bases, with 13 bases remaining between them. The CDR3 is made up of 14 amino acids. Germline V gives CDR1 MNHEY, CDR2 SVGEGT. Here the CDR3 reads CATSMDSAKNIQYF. The CDR3, as DNA: TGTGCCACCAGCATGGATTCAGCCAAAAACATTCAGTACTTC.

This chain connects TRBV10-3 to TRBJ2-1; no clear D. The CDR3 is 14 residues long. Germline loops: CDR1 ENHRY, CDR2 SYGVKD. Trimming shortened V by 4 bases and J by 5 bases, and 12 bases separated the two germline ends. The CDR3 DNA follows: TGTGCCATCAGTGGCCTTAAGCCCCACAATGAGCAGTTCTTC. It yields the protein CAISGLKPHNEQFF.

The chain combines TRBV24-1 with TRBJ2-3, with 11 nucleotides matching TRBD2. The CDR3 extends over 18 amino acids. CDR1 and CDR2 (germline): KGHDR, SFDVKD. The trim removed 1 base at V and 6 bases at J, leaving 11 bases unmatched. CDR3 sequence: CATSDFGASGGRIDTQYF. The DNA of the CDR3 is TGTGCCACCAGTGATTTCGGGGCTAGCGGGGGGCGTATCGATACGCAGTATTTT.

This clonotype was seen a few times. The CDR3: CASSLISRGETQYF. CDR3 coding DNA: TGTGCCAGCAGCTTAATATCGCGGGGGGAGACCCAGTACTTC. The rearrangement joins TRBV11-2 to TRBJ2-5; 7 bases line up with TRBD2. CDR1 is SGHAT and CDR2 is FQNNGV in the germline V gene. This CDR3 contains 14 residues. V was clipped by 2 bases and J by 5 bases; unmatched bases: 5.

This clonotype was counted a few times. The rearrangement links TRBV4-3 to TRBJ1-4; no clear D gene. Germline-derived CDR1 and CDR2 are LGHNA and YSLEER. Between the trimmed V and J ends, which lost 8 bases and 4 bases, there was a span of 14 bases. The CDR3 has 14 amino acids. The CDR3 region has the DNA TGCGCCAGCGCCTCGGGGAGTTATAATGAAAAACTGTTTTTT. It is translated as CASASGSYNEKLFF.